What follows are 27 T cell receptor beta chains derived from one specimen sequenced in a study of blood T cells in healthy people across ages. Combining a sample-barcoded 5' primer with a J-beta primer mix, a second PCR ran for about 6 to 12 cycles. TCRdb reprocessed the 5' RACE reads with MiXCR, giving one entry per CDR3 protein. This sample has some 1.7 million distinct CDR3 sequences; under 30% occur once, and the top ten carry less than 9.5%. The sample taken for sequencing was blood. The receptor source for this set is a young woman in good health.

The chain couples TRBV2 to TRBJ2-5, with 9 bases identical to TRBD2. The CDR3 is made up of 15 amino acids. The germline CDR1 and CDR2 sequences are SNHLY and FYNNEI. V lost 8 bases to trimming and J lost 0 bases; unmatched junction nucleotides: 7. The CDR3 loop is CASSQREEYQETQYF. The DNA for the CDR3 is TGTGCCAGCTCCCAGCGGGAGGAGTACCAAGAGACCCAGTACTTC.

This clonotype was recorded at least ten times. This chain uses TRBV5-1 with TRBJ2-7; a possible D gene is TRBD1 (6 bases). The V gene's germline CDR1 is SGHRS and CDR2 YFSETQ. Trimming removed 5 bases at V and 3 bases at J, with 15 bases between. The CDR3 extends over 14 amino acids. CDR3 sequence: CASSSIQGNYEQYF. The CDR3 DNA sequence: TGCGCCAGCAGTTCTATCCAGGGGAACTACGAGCAGTACTTC.

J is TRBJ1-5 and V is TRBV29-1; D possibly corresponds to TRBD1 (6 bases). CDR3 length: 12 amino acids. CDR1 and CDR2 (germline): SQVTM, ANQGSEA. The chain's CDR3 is CSDFQGNQPQHF. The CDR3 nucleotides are TGCAGTGACTTTCAGGGGAATCAGCCCCAGCATTTT.

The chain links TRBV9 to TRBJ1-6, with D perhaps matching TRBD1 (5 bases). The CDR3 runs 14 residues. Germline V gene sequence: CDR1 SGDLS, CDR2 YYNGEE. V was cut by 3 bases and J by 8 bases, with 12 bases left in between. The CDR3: CASSEGRQYSPLHF. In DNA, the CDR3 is TGTGCCAGCAGCGAGGGGCGCCAGTATTCACCCCTCCACTTT.

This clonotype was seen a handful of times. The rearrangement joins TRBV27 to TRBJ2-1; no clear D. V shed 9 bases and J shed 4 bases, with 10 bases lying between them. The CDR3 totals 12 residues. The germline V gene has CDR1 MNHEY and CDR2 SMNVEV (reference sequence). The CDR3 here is CASAVVYNEQFF. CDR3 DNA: TGTGCCAGTGCCGTAGTTTACAATGAGCAGTTCTTC.

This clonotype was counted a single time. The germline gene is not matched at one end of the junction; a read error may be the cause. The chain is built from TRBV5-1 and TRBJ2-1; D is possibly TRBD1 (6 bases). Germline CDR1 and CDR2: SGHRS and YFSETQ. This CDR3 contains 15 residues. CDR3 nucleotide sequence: TGCGCCAGCAGCTTGTTCTCAAAACGGGACAATGAGCTGTTCTTC. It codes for CASSLFSKRDNELFF.

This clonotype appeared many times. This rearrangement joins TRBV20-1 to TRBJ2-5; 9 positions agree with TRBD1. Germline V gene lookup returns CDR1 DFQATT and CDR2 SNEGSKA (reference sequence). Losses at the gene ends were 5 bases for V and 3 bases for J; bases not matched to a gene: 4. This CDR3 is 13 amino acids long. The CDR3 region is CSAVRTGEETQYF. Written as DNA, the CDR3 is TGCAGTGCTGTGAGGACAGGGGAAGAGACCCAGTACTTC.

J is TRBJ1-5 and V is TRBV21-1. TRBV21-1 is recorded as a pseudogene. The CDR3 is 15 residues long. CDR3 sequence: CASSKAVYSNQPQHF. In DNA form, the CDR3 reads TGTGCCAGCAGCAAAGCGGTCTATAGCAATCAGCCCCAGCATTTT.

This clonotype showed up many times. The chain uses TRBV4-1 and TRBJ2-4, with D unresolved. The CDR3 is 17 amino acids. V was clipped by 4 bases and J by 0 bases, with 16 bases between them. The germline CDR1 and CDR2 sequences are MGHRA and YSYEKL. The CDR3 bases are TGCGCCAGCAGCCCCTTTCAAGTTGATCTAGCCAAAAACATTCAGTACTTC. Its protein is CASSPFQVDLAKNIQYF.

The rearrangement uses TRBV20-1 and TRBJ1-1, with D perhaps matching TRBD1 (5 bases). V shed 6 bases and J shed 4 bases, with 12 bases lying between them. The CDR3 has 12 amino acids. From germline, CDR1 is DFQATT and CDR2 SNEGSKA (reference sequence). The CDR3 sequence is CSAPGPITEAFF. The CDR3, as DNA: TGCAGTGCCCCGGGGCCCATCACTGAAGCTTTCTTT.

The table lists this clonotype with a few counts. CDR3 amino acids: CASSEPGRAFF. The CDR3 nucleotides are TGTGCCAGCAGTGAGCCAGGGAGGGCTTTCTTT. This sequence joins TRBV25-1 and TRBJ1-1; perhaps TRBD1 as D (5 bases). The V end was cut by 3 bases, the J end by 11 bases, with 10 bases between. CDR1 is MGHDK and CDR2 is SYGVNS in the germline V gene. This CDR3 region has 11 residues.

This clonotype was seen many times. Here the CDR3 DNA reads TGTGCCAGCAGCGTCAACGGGGGCTACGAGCAGTACTTC. It codes for CASSVNGGYEQYF. The genes are TRBV9 and TRBJ2-7; perhaps TRBD2 as D (6 bases). Germline V gene sequence: CDR1 SGDLS, CDR2 YYNGEE. This CDR3 is built from 13 residues. V was shortened by 2 bases and J by 3 bases, with 9 bases between the two germline ends.

The CDR3 here is CSVQGMDTEAFF. The CDR3 coding sequence is TGCAGCGTCCAGGGGATGGACACTGAAGCTTTCTTT. The chain employs TRBV29-1 and TRBJ1-1; TRBD1 is a possible D gene (6 bases). Germline V lookup: CDR1 SQVTM, CDR2 ANQGSEA. The CDR3 is made up of 12 amino acids. V lost 6 bases and J 3 bases, leaving 11 bases between the germline ends.

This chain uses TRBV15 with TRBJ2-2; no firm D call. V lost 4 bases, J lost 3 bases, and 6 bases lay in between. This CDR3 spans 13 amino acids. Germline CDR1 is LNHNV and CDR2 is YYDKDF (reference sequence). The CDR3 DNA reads TGTGCCACCAGCATACATTACACCGGGGAGCTGTTTTTT. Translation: CATSIHYTGELFF. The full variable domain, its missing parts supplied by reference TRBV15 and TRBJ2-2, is DAMVIQNPRYQVTQFGKPVTLSCSQTLNHNVMYWYQQKSSQAPKLLFHYYDKDFNNEADTPDNFQSRRPNTSFCFLDIRSPGLGDTAMYLCATSIHYTGELFFGEGSRLTVL.

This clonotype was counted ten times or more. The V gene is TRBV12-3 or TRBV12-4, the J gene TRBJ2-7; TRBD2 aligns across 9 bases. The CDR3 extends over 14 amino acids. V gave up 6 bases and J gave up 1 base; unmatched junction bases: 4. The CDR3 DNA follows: TGTGCCAGCAGGGTGGCGGGGGGGTCCTACGAGCAGTACTTC. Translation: CASRVAGGSYEQYF.

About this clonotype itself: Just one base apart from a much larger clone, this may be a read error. Here the CDR3 reads CTSSDPGTGNYEQYF. CDR3 sequence (DNA): TGCACCAGCAGTGATCCCGGGACAGGAAATTACGAGCAGTACTTC. The chain couples TRBV10-1 to TRBJ2-5; 8 nucleotides line up with TRBD1. Judging by the DNA end, TRBJ2-7 fits better; the J call may be wrong. Per germline, CDR1 WNHNN and CDR2 SYGVQD (reference sequence). CDR3 length: 15 amino acids.

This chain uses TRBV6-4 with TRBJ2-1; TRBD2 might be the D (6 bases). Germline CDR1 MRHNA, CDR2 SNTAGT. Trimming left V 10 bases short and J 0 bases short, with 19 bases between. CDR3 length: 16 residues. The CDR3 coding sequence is TGTGCCACTAAAGCGGTGGGGGGAAGCTCCTACAATGAGCAGTTCTTC. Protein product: CATKAVGGSSYNEQFF.

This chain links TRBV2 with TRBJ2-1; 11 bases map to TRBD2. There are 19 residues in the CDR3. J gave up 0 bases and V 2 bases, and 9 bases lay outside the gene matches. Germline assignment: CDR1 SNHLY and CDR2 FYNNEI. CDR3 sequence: CASSESVAGGFSSYNEQFF. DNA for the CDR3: TGTGCCAGCAGTGAATCGGTAGCGGGGGGGTTTAGCTCCTACAATGAGCAGTTCTTC.

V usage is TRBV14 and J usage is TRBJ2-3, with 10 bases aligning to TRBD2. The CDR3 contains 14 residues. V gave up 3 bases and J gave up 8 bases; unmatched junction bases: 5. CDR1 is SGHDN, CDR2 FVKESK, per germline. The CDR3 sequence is CASSQPGLAITQYF. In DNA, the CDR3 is TGTGCCAGCAGCCAGCCGGGACTAGCGATTACGCAGTATTTT.

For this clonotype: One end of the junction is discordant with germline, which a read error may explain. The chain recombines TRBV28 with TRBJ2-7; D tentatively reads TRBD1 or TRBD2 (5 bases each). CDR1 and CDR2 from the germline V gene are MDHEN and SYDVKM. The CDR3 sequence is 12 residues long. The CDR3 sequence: CACSIRGLEQYF. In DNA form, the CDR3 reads TGTGCCTGCAGTATACGGGGCCTCGAGCAGTACTTC.

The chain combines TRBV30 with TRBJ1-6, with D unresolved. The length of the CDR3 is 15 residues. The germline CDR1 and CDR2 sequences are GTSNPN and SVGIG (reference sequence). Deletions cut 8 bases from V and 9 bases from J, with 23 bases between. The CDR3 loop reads CALSGPTAGSSPLHF. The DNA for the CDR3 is TGTGCCCTCTCCGGCCCGACGGCTGGGAGTTCACCCCTCCACTTT.

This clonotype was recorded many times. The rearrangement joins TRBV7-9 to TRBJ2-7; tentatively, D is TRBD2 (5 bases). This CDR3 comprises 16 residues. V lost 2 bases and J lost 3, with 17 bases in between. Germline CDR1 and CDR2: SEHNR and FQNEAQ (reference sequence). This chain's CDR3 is CASSLLSGSPYYEQYF. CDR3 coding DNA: TGTGCCAGCAGCTTACTCTCGGGGTCCCCTTACTACGAGCAGTACTTC.

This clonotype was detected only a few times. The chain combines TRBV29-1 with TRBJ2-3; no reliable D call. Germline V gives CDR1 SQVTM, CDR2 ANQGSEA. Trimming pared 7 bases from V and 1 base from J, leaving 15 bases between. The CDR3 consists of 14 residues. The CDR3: CSATTARGTDTQYF. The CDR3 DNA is TGCAGCGCCACGACTGCTCGGGGCACAGATACGCAGTATTTT.

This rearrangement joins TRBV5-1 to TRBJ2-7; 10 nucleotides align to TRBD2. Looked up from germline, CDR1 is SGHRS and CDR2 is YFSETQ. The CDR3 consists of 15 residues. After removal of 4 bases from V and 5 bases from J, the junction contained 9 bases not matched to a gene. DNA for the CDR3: TGCGCCAGCAGCCCTGGGGCAGGACTAGCGGACGAGCAGTACTTC. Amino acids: CASSPGAGLADEQYF.

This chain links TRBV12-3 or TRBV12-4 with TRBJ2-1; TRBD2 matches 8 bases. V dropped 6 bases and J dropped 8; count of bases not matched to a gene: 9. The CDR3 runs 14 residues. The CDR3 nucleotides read TGTGCCAGCAGCCCCATGCTGACTAGCGATGAGCAGTTCTTC. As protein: CASSPMLTSDEQFF.

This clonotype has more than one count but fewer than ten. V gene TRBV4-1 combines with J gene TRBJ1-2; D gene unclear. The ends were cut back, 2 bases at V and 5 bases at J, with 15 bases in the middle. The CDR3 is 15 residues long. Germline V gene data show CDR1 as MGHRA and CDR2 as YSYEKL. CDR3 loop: CASSQLAGDSYGYTF. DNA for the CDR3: TGCGCCAGCAGCCAACTAGCCGGAGACTCTTATGGCTACACCTTC.

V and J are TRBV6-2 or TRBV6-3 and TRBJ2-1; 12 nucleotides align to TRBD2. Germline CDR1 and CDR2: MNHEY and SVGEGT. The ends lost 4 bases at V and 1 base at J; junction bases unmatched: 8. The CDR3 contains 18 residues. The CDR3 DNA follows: TGTGCCAGCAGTTTCCTAGCGGGAGGGCCACCATCCTACAATGAGCAGTTCTTC. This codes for CASSFLAGGPPSYNEQFF.